This note documents a single T cell receptor beta chain sequence. Antigen: not known. The sample is drawn from a study of lymphopenia after photon versus proton radiotherapy. Study-level findings and limits: Authors raise, but do not show, better survival with proton therapy. Proton therapy kept repertoires fairly stable, unlike photons, which gained effector/memory cells. Larger post-nadir TCR diversity loss correlated inversely with survival in deceased patients.

Method: immunoSEQ multiplex PCR; TCRdb's copy keeps in-frame clones and lacks some. The sample gives tens of thousands of clones, approximately 95% of which show up once; just over 0.7% is in the top ten. This specimen consisted of peripheral blood, obtained from a patient treated with photon-based radiotherapy. This TCR came from a woman between 50 and 59 years old with cholangiocarcinoma.

CDR3 sequence: CASSPNNYGYTF. Here the CDR3 DNA reads TGTGCCAGCTCACCAAATAACTATGGCTACACCTTC. V gene TRBV18 combines with J gene TRBJ1-2; D not certain. Trimming removed 2 bases at V and 1 base at J, with 2 bases between. The CDR3 is 12 amino acids. The germline gives CDR1 KGHSH, CDR2 LQKENI.